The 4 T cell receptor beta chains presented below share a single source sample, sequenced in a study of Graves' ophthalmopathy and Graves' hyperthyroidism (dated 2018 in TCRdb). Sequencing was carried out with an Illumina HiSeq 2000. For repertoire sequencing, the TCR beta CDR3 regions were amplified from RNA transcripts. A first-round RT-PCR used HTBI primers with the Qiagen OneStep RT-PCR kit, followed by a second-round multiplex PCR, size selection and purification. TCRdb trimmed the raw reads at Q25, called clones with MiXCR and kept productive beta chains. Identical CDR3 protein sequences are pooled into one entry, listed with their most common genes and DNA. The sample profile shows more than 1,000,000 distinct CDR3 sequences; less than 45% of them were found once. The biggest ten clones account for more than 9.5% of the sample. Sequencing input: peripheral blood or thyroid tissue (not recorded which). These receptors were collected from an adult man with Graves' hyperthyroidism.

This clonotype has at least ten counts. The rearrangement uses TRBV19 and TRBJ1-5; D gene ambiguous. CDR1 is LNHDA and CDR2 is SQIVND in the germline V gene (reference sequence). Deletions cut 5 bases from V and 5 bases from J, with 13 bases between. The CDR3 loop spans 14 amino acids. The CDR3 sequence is CASSPGSFDQPQHF. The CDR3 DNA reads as TGTGCCAGTAGTCCGGGGAGCTTCGATCAGCCCCAGCATTTT.

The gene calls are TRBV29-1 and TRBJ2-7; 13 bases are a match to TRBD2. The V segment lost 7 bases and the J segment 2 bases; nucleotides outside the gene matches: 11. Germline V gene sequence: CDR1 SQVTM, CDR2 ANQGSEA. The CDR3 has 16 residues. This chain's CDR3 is CSARTSGGGGAYEQYF. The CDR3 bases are TGCAGCGCCCGGACTAGCGGGGGCGGTGGGGCCTACGAGCAGTACTTC.

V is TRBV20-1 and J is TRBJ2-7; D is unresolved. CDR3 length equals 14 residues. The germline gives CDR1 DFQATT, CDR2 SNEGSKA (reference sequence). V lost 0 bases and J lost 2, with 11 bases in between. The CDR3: CSARDLGIPYEQYF. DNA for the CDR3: TGCAGTGCTAGAGATTTGGGGATCCCCTACGAGCAGTACTTC.

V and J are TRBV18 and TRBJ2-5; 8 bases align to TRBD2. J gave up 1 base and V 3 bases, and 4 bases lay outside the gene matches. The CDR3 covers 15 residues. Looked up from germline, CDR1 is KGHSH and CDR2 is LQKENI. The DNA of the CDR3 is TGTGCCAGCTCACCGGGACTAGTCGGCCAAGAGACCCAGTACTTC. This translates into CASSPGLVGQETQYF. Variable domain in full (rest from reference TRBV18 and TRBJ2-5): NAGVMQNPRHLVRRRGQEARLRCSPMKGHSHVYWYRQLPEEGLKFMVYLQKENIIDESGMPKERFSAEFPKEGPSILRIQQVVRGDSAAYFCASSPGLVGQETQYFGPGTRLLVL.